The present T cell receptor beta chain was sequenced within a study of T cell responses to AZD1222 COVID-19 vaccine. Study-level results: Breadth and depth of Spike-specific TCRs rose after two AZD1222 doses. In a largely white British group with more females than males, clonal diversity was possibly underestimated. No day 14 peak samples; only post-peak repertoires were characterized.

As concerns this clone: Its target is not known.

This table comes from immunoSEQ multiplex PCR, and its TCRdb copy is limited to in-frame clones, with some not included. The repertoire holds about 150,000 clones, with roughly nine tenths as singletons. Germline assignment: CDR1 SGHRS and CDR2 YFSETQ. V shed 1 base and J shed 5 bases, with 18 bases lying between them. The CDR3 covers 16 residues. This sequence originates from an adult who had recovered from COVID-19. Sample: peripheral blood, taken after recovery from COVID-19. The chain uses TRBV5-1 and TRBJ1-1; tentative D call: TRBD1 (5 bases). CDR3 DNA sequence: TGCGCCAGCAGCTTGAATGTCAGGGTAGATCGGACTGAAGCTTTCTTT. This sequence encodes CASSLNVRVDRTEAFF.